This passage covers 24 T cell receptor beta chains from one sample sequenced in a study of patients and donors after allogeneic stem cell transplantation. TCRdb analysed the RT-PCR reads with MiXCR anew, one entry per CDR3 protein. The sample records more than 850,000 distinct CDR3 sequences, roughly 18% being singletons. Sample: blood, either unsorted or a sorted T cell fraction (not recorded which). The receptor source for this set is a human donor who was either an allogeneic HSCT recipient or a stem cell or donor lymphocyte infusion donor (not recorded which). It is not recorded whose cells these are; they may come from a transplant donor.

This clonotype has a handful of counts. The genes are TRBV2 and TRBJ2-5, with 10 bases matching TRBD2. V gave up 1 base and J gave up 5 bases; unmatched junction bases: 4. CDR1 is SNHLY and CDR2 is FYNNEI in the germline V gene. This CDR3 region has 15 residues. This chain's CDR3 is CASSEGAGGLETQYF. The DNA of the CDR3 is TGTGCCAGCAGTGAAGGAGCGGGGGGGCTGGAGACCCAGTACTTC.

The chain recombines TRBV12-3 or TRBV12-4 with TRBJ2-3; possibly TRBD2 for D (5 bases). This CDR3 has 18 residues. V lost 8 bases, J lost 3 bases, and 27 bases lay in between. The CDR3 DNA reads TGTGCCAGCCGACCCGGGCGGGCGGCGGGTGCTGGTACAGATACGCAGTATTTT. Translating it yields CASRPGRAAGAGTDTQYF.

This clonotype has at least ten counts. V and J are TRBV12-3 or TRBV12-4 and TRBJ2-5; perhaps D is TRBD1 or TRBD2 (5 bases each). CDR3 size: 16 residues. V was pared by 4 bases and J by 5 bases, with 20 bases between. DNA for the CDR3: TGTGCCAGCAGTTCCACCCCGGGACCAGATGATGAGACCCAGTACTTC. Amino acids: CASSSTPGPDDETQYF.

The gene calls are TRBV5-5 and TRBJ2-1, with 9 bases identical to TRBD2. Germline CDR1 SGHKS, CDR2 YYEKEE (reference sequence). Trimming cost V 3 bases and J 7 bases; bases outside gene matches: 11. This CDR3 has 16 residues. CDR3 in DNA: TGTGCCAGCAGCTGGGGGACTAGCCAAGGCGGGAATGAGCAGTTCTTC. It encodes CASSWGTSQGGNEQFF. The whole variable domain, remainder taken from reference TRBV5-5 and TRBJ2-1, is DAGVTQSPTHLIKTRGQQVTLRCSPISGHKSVSWYQQVLGQGPQFIFQYYEKEERGRGNFPDRFSARQFPNYSSELNVNALLLGDSALYLCASSWGTSQGGNEQFFGPGTRLTVL.

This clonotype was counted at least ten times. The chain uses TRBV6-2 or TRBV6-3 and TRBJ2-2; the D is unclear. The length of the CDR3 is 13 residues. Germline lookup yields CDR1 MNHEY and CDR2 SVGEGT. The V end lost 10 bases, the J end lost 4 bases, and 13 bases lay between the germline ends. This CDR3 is CATKPGSTGELFF. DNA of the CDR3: TGTGCCACCAAACCCGGAAGCACCGGGGAGCTGTTTTTT.

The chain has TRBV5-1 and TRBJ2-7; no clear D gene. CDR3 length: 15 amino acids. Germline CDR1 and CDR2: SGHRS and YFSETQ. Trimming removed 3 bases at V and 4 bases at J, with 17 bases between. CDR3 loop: CASSSGPGGSYEQYF. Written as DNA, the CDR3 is TGCGCCAGCAGCTCCGGCCCTGGTGGGTCTTACGAGCAGTACTTC. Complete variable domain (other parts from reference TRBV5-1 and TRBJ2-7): KAGVTQTPRYLIKTRGQQVTLSCSPISGHRSVSWYQQTPGQGLQFLFEYFSETQRNKGNFPGRFSGRQFSNSRSEMNVSTLELGDSALYLCASSSGPGGSYEQYFGPGTRLTVT.

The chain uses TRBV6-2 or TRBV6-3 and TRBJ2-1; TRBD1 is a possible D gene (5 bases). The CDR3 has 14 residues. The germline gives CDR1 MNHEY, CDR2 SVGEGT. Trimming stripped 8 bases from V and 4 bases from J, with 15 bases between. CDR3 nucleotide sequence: TGTGCCAGCGAACAGGAGCCCCCTTACAATGAGCAGTTCTTC. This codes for CASEQEPPYNEQFF.

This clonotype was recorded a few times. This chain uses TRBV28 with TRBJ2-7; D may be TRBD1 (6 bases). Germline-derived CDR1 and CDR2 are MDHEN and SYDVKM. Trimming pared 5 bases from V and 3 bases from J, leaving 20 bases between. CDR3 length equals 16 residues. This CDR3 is CASSGGVGASYYEQYF. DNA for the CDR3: TGTGCCAGCAGTGGGGGCGTGGGGGCATCGTACTACGAGCAGTACTTC.

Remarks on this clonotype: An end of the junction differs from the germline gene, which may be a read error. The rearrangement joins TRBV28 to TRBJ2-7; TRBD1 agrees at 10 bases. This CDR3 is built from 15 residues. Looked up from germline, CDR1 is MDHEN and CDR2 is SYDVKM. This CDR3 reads CASRRTGTGAYEQSF. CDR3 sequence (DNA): TGTGCCAGCAGGAGGACCGGGACAGGGGCCTACGAGCAGTCCTTC. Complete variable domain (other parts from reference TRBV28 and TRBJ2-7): DVKVTQSSRYLVKRTGEKVFLECVQDMDHENMFWYRQDPGLGLRLIYFSYDVKMKEKGDIPEGYSVSREKKERFSLILESASTNQTSMYLCASRRTGTGAYEQSFGPGTRLTVT.

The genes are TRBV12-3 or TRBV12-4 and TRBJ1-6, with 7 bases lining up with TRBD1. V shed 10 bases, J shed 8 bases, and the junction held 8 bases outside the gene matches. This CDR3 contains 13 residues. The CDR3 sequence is CATSGTAHSPLHF. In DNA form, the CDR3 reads TGTGCCACCTCCGGGACAGCTCATTCACCCCTCCACTTT.

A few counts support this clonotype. CDR3 in amino acids: CASSLSLAAYEQYF. CDR3 in DNA: TGCGCCAGCAGCTTGAGTCTAGCGGCATACGAGCAGTACTTC. The chain employs TRBV5-1 and TRBJ2-7, with 7 bases lining up with TRBD2. V trimming: 1 base; J trimming: 4 bases; junction bases outside the gene matches: 5. The CDR3 covers 14 residues. Germline V gives CDR1 SGHRS, CDR2 YFSETQ.

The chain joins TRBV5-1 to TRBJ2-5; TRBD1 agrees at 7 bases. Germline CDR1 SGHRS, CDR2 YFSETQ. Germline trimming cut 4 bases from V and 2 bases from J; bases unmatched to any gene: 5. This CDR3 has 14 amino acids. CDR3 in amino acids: CASSIRDRQETQYF. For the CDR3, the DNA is TGCGCCAGCAGCATCCGGGACAGACAAGAGACCCAGTACTTC.

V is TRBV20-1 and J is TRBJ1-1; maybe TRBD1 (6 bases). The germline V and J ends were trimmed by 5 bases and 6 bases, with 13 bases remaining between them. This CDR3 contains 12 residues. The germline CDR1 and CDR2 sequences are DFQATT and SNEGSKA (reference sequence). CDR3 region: CSAGTLRAEAFF. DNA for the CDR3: TGCAGTGCTGGGACACTCCGGGCTGAAGCTTTCTTT.

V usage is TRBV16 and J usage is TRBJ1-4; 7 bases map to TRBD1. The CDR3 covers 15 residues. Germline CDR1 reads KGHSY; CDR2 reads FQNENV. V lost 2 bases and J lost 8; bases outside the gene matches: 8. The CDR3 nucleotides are TGTGCCAGCAGCCAAGGGGACAGTTACGGAGAAAAACTGTTTTTT. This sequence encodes CASSQGDSYGEKLFF.

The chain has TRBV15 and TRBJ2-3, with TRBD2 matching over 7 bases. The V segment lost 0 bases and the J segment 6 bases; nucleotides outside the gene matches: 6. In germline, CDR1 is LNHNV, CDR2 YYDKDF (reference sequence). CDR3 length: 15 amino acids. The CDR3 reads CATSRDRGGTDTQYF. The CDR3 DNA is TGTGCCACCAGCAGAGATCGCGGGGGAACGGATACGCAGTATTTT.

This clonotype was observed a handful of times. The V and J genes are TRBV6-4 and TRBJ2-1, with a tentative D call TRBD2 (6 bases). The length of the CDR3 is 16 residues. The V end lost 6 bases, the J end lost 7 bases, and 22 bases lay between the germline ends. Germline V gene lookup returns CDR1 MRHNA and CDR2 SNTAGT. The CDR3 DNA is TGTGCCAGCAGCCACAATGGGGCAGGGCGGGGAAATGAGCAGTTCTTC. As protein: CASSHNGAGRGNEQFF.

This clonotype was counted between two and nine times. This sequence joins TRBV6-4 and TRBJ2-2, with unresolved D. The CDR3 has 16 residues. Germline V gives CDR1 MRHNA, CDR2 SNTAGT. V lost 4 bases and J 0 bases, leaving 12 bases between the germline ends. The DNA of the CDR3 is TGTGCCAGCAGTGTAATGGGAAATACGAACACCGGGGAGCTGTTTTTT. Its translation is CASSVMGNTNTGELFF.

CDR3 sequence reads: CASSLQSSQGNEKLFF. CDR3 bases: TGTGCCAGCAGCTTGCAGTCGAGTCAGGGTAATGAAAAACTGTTTTTT. The rearrangement links TRBV7-2 to TRBJ1-4, with D perhaps matching TRBD1 (5 bases). Trimming took 3 bases from V and 4 from J, leaving 15 bases between them. This CDR3 is 16 amino acids long. Germline-derived CDR1 and CDR2 are SGHTA and FQGNSA.

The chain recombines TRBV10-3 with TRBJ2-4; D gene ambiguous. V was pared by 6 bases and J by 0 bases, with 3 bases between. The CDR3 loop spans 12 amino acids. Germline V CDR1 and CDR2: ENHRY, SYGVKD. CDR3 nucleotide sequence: TGTGCCATCAGCAAAGCCAAAAACATTCAGTACTTC. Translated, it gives CAISKAKNIQYF.

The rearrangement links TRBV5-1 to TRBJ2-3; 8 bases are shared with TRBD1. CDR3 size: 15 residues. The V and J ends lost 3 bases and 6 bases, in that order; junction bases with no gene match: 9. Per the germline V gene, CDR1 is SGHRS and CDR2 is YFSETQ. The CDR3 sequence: CASSSGQVIRDTQYF. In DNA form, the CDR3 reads TGCGCCAGCAGCTCGGGACAGGTGATCCGGGATACGCAGTATTTT.

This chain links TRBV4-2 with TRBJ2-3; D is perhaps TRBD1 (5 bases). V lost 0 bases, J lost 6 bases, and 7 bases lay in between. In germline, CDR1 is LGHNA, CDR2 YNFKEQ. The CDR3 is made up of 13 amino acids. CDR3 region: CASSQDKGDTQYF. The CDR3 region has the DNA TGTGCCAGCAGCCAAGATAAGGGGGATACGCAGTATTTT.

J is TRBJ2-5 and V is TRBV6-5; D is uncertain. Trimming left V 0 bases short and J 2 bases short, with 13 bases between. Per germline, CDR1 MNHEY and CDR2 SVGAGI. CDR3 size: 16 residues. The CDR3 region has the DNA TGTGCCAGCAGTTACTCGAGAGCGACAATGCAAGAGACCCAGTACTTC. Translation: CASSYSRATMQETQYF.

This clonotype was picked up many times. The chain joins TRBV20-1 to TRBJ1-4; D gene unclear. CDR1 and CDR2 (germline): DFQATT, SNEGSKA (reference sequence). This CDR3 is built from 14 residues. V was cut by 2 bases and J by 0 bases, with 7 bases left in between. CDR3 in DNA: TGCAGTGCTAGAATTGCGGCAACTAATGAAAAACTGTTTTTT. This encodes CSARIAATNEKLFF.

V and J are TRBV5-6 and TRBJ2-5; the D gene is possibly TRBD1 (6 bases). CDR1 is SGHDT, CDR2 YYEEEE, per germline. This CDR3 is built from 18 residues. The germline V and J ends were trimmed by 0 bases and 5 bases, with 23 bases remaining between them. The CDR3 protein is CASSLAGFPRGGSETQYF. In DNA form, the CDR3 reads TGTGCCAGCAGCTTGGCCGGGTTCCCTCGAGGGGGAAGTGAGACCCAGTACTTC.